Listed here is a single TCR beta chain. Its cognate antigen is unknown. The data originate from a study of shared clonotypes between healthy human individuals. Study observations and caveats: Sampling covered nothing but blood. Tissue TCR repertoires likely differ from those found in blood.

Assay used: immunoSEQ multiplex PCR; TCRdb lists only in-frame clones, some missing. The table lists millions of clones, about 95% of them singletons. This CDR3 comprises 16 residues. J was trimmed by 5 bases and V by 3 bases; bases with no gene match: 9. Per the germline V gene, CDR1 is SGHRS and CDR2 is YFSETQ. The naive CD8 population came from CD45RO-negative cells selected for CCR7, without terminally differentiated effector memory CD45RA+ cells. The sample comprised naive CD8+ T cells sorted from blood. The V and J genes are TRBV5-1 and TRBJ2-2; 8 bases are shared with TRBD2. The source is a man younger than 35 in good health. This CDR3 is CASSSLVREATGELFF. Written as DNA, the CDR3 is TGCGCCAGCAGCTCCCTTGTGCGGGAGGCTACCGGGGAGCTGTTTTTT.